This TCR beta chain was identified during a study of early T cells in non-severe SARS-CoV-2 infection. Study context: Bulk RNA taken from unsorted whole blood was sequenced, leaving chains unpaired. Points from the study as a whole: VDJdb-based annotation leaned toward anti-spike CD8 responses and missed private and CD4 specificities.

Each single cDNA molecule received a unique molecular identifier. One entry per CDR3 protein results from TCRdb running MiXCR on the 5' RACE reads. This sample has about 26,000 distinct CDR3 sequences, with less than 6.5% found just once. Germline values: CDR1 SGDLS, CDR2 YYNGEE. The trim removed 0 bases at V and 2 bases at J, leaving 3 bases unmatched. The CDR3 is made up of 15 amino acids. In its sample, this clonotype was seen many times. Its antigen is unknown. Sequenced sample: whole blood. This rearrangement joins TRBV9 to TRBJ2-7; TRBD1 matches at 9 bases. This clonotype was obtained from an adult who was a healthcare worker with PCR-confirmed SARS-CoV-2 infection or an uninfected control (not recorded which). The chain's CDR3 is CASSVGGTGTYEQYF. Here the CDR3 DNA reads TGTGCCAGCAGCGTAGGTGGGACAGGGACCTACGAGCAGTACTTC.